This T cell receptor beta chain originates from a study of T cells after yellow fever vaccination. General observations from the study: One caveat is that FACS-sorted repertoires could contain abundant clonotypes contaminating from the bulk population.

This clonotype showed up many times. What it binds is not known. The J segment lost 11 bases and the V segment lost 3 bases, leaving 9 bases of the junction unmatched. CDR1 SGHTA and CDR2 FQGNSA come from the germline V gene. The CDR3 has 14 amino acids. TCRdb itself ran the 5' RACE reads through MiXCR, one entry per CDR3 protein. The sample holds under 95,000 distinct CDR3 sequences, roughly 7% seen once. The sample consisted of CD8+ T cells sorted from PBMCs, taken about 10 days after the first yellow fever vaccination. The TCR comes from a man aged 18 to 29 who received the YFV17D yellow fever vaccine. The chain couples TRBV7-2 to TRBJ2-1; 8 nucleotides match TRBD1. Written as DNA, the CDR3 is TGTGCCAGCAGCTTGATGGGACAGGAGTATAAGCAGTTCTTC. This codes for CASSLMGQEYKQFF.